Each of the 20 T cell receptor beta chains below was sequenced from the same sample in a study of post-analysis software for immune sequencing data. Study-wide points: Among 5 or 6 TRBV segments more frequent in patients than controls were TRBV5-6, TRBV5-1 and TRBV20-1.

Their specific antigens are unknown. Presence of unique molecular identifiers characterized the TCR beta cDNA libraries. TCRdb passed the PCR reads through MiXCR, listing each CDR3 protein once. The sample has fewer than 900,000 distinct CDR3 sequences; 46% are singletons. The specimen sequenced was blood. The receptors derive from a girl under 18 with multiple sclerosis.

The chain recombines TRBV7-9 with TRBJ2-7; D perhaps matches TRBD1 (7 bases). Germline V gene sequence: CDR1 SEHNR, CDR2 FQNEAQ (reference sequence). The CDR3 extends over 16 amino acids. V shed 1 base and J shed 5 bases, with 18 bases lying between them. CDR3 bases: TGTGCCAGCAGCTTAGGAAGACAGGGACTGCTGGACGAGCAGTACTTC. It encodes CASSLGRQGLLDEQYF.

To note about this clonotype: It may be a read error: a sequence one base away is much more abundant. This sequence joins TRBV5-6 and TRBJ2-1; D may be TRBD2 (6 bases). In germline, CDR1 is SGHDT, CDR2 YYEEEE. V gave up 5 bases and J gave up 10 bases, with 22 bases separating them. The CDR3 has 15 amino acids. CDR3 in amino acids: CASRGGLYGHYEQFF. In nucleotides, the CDR3 is TGTGCCAGCAGGGGGGGACTTTACGGGCACTACGAGCAGTTCTTC.

This clonotype turned up a few times. V usage is TRBV7-2 and J usage is TRBJ2-5, with 7 bases that match TRBD2. Germline V lookup: CDR1 SGHTA, CDR2 FQGNSA. V lost 4 bases to trimming and J lost 11 bases; unmatched junction nucleotides: 16. CDR3 length equals 15 residues. In nucleotides, the CDR3 is TGTGCCAGCAGCTACCCGGACCGGGGGGAAGCTTCACAGTACTTC. This translates into CASSYPDRGEASQYF.

This clonotype was detected a few times. V usage is TRBV12-3 or TRBV12-4 and J usage is TRBJ2-7; 14 bases map to TRBD2. The V segment lost 7 bases and the J segment 5 bases; nucleotides outside the gene matches: 4. CDR3 size: 14 residues. The CDR3: CASKRGLAGDEQYF. For the CDR3, the DNA is TGTGCCAGCAAGAGGGGACTAGCGGGAGACGAGCAGTACTTC.

V and J are TRBV6-2 or TRBV6-3 and TRBJ2-5; possibly TRBD2 for D (5 bases). Germline assignment: CDR1 MNHEY and CDR2 SVGEGT. The CDR3 runs 13 residues. Trimming took 6 bases from V and 11 from J, leaving 19 bases between them. The CDR3 coding sequence is TGTGCCAGCAGCCCCACTACTTCCTGGGAGCAGTACTTC. It is translated as CASSPTTSWEQYF.

The chain carries TRBV3-1 and TRBJ2-1; D not resolved. From germline, CDR1 is LGHDT and CDR2 YNNKEL (reference sequence). Trimming cost V 0 bases and J 8 bases, with 14 bases left between them. CDR3 length: 15 amino acids. The CDR3 DNA is TGTGCCAGCAGCCAAGATAGGGCAGTGGGCCATGAGCAGTTCTTC. Its translation is CASSQDRAVGHEQFF.

The sample holds a few counts of this clonotype. The V and J genes are TRBV20-1 and TRBJ2-1; 14 bases fit TRBD2. CDR3 size: 16 residues. Germline CDR1 and CDR2: DFQATT and SNEGSKA (reference sequence). J gave up 8 bases and V 5 bases, and 11 bases lay outside the gene matches. CDR3 sequence reads: CSAPGTSGGEGYEQFF. The CDR3, as DNA: TGCAGTGCTCCGGGGACTAGCGGGGGAGAGGGGTATGAGCAGTTCTTC.

The V gene is TRBV12-3 or TRBV12-4, the J gene TRBJ2-1; 8 bases fit TRBD2. Trimming took 6 bases from V and 6 from J; bases not matched to a gene: 7. The CDR3 has 14 amino acids. CDR3 coding DNA: TGTGCCAGCAGCCGGGAGGGCCCTTCCAATGAGCAGTTCTTC. It specifies CASSREGPSNEQFF.

The chain combines TRBV7-3 with TRBJ2-1; D may be TRBD1 or TRBD2 (5 bases each). Germline values: CDR1 SGHTA, CDR2 FQGTGA. The CDR3 runs 16 residues. The germline V and J ends were trimmed by 0 bases and 7 bases, with 16 bases remaining between them. The CDR3 region has the DNA TGTGCCAGCAGCTTAACATCGGGACGCGTCGGAAATGAGCAGTTCTTC. Amino acids: CASSLTSGRVGNEQFF.

This clonotype was counted between two and nine times. The chain carries TRBV7-2 and TRBJ2-1; D assignment may be TRBD1 or TRBD2 (6 bases each). This CDR3 region has 16 residues. CDR1 and CDR2 from the germline V gene are SGHTA and FQGNSA. V was cut by 2 bases and J by 6 bases, with 17 bases left in between. The CDR3 DNA is TGTGCCAGCAGCTTAAAGGTAGGGGGGAATAGCAATGAGCAGTTCTTC. Encoded protein: CASSLKVGGNSNEQFF.

As for this clonotype: A junction boundary mismatches the germline segment, possibly from a read error. The rearrangement joins TRBV4-3 to TRBJ2-1; no firm D call. This CDR3 is 15 amino acids long. Per the germline V gene, CDR1 is LGHNA and CDR2 is YSLEER. Here the CDR3 DNA reads TGCGCCAGCAGCCGTGGGTTTAGCTCCTACAATGAGCTGTTCTTC. Translated, it gives CASSRGFSSYNELFF.

This rearrangement joins TRBV4-3 to TRBJ2-3, with D possibly TRBD1 on 5 matching bases. V dropped 2 bases and J dropped 3 bases, with 12 bases sitting between them. Germline CDR1 and CDR2: LGHNA and YSLEER. The CDR3 sequence is 15 residues long. CDR3 coding DNA: TGCGCCAGCAGCCAACGACAGTCTGTAACAGATACGCAGTATTTT. This gives the protein CASSQRQSVTDTQYF.

The chain carries TRBV29-1 and TRBJ2-1, with D possibly matching TRBD2 (5 bases). The length of the CDR3 is 11 residues. The germline V gene encodes CDR1 SQVTM and CDR2 ANQGSEA. Trimming removed 2 bases at V and 7 bases at J, with 6 bases between. CDR3 amino acids: CSVEPGNEQFF. CDR3 coding DNA: TGCAGCGTTGAACCGGGGAATGAGCAGTTCTTC.

V and J are TRBV12-3 or TRBV12-4 and TRBJ2-3; D is unresolved. CDR3 length: 12 residues. The ends were cut back, 8 bases at V and 7 bases at J, with 13 bases in the middle. This chain's CDR3 is CASAMTANTQYF. In DNA form, the CDR3 reads TGTGCCAGCGCAATGACCGCAAATACGCAGTATTTT.

This chain joins TRBV25-1 and TRBJ1-2; D is unresolved. The germline V gene has CDR1 MGHDK and CDR2 SYGVNS. Trimming cost V 5 bases and J 4 bases, with 11 bases left between them. The CDR3 is 13 residues long. The CDR3 loop is CASSPSGPYGYTF. In DNA form, the CDR3 reads TGTGCCAGCAGTCCGAGCGGTCCCTATGGCTACACCTTC.

V is TRBV20-1 and J is TRBJ1-4; a weak D match, TRBD1 (6 bases). CDR1 is DFQATT and CDR2 is SNEGSKA in the germline V gene (reference sequence). The CDR3 extends over 14 amino acids. The V end lost 1 base, the J end lost 7 bases, and 13 bases lay between the germline ends. CDR3 in DNA: TGCAGTGCTAGAGGGTTAAGGGGGGTTGAAAAACTGTTTTTT. It is translated as CSARGLRGVEKLFF.

The chain joins TRBV12-3 or TRBV12-4 to TRBJ2-5, with TRBD1 matching over 10 bases. This CDR3 has 16 residues. V shed 5 bases and J 4 bases; nucleotides not matched to a gene: 10. In DNA, the CDR3 is TGTGCCAGCAGTGCGGCTAGGGACAGGGGTGTAGAGACCCAGTACTTC. Protein: CASSAARDRGVETQYF.

This clonotype was picked up a small number of times. One end of the junction is discordant with germline, which a read error may explain. The V and J genes are TRBV15 and TRBJ1-4, with D possibly TRBD1 on 6 matching bases. CDR1 and CDR2 (germline): LNHNV, YYDKDF (reference sequence). There are 19 residues in the CDR3. In DNA form, the CDR3 reads TGTGCCACCAGCCGAGAGACAGGACTGGGTTATGCAACTAATGAAAAACTGTTTTTT. Residues: CATSRETGLGYATNEKLFF.

CDR3: CASSLAIAYGYTF. CDR3 in DNA: TGTGCCAGCAGCTTAGCGATAGCGTATGGCTACACCTTC. V gene TRBV7-2 combines with J gene TRBJ1-2; no clear D. CDR3 length: 13 amino acids. V gave up 0 bases and J gave up 5 bases, with 7 bases separating them. The germline CDR1 and CDR2 sequences are SGHTA and FQGNSA.

The chain employs TRBV7-2 and TRBJ2-5; 8 positions match TRBD2. The J call could be wrong; TRBJ2-7 is a better fit for the DNA end. CDR3 length: 15 amino acids. Germline V gene data show CDR1 as SGHTA and CDR2 as FQGNSA. This CDR3 reads CASSSQAGEGYEQYF. In nucleotides, the CDR3 is TGTGCCAGCAGCTCCCAAGCGGGAGAGGGTTACGAGCAGTACTTC.